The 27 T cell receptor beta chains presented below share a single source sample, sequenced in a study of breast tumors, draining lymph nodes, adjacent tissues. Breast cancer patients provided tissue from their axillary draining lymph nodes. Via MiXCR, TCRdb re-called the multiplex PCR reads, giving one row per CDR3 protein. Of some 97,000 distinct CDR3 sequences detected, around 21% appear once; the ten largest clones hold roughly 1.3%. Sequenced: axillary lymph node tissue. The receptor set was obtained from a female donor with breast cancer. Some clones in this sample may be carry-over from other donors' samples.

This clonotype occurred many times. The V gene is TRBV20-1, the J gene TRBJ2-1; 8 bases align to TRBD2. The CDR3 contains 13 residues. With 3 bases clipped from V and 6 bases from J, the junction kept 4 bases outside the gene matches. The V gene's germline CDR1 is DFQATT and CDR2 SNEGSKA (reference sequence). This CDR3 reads CSASGRALNEQFF. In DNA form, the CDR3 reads TGCAGTGCTAGCGGGAGGGCCCTCAATGAGCAGTTCTTC.

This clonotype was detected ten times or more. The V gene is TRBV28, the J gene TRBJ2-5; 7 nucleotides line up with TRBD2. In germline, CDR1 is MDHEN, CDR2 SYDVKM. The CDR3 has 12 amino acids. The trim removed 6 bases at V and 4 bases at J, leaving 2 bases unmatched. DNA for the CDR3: TGTGCCAGCAGGCGGGGGAGAGAGACCCAGTACTTC. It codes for CASRRGRETQYF. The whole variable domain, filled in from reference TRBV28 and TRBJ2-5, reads DVKVTQSSRYLVKRTGEKVFLECVQDMDHENMFWYRQDPGLGLRLIYFSYDVKMKEKGDIPEGYSVSREKKERFSLILESASTNQTSMYLCASRRGRETQYFGPGTRLLVL.

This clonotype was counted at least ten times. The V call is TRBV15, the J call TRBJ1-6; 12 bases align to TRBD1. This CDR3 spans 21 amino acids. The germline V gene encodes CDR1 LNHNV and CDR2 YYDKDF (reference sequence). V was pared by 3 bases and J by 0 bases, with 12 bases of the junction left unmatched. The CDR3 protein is CATSRGTGGVRPRSYNSPLHF. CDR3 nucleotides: TGTGCCACCAGCAGGGGGACAGGGGGCGTGAGGCCCCGCTCCTATAATTCACCCCTCCACTTT.

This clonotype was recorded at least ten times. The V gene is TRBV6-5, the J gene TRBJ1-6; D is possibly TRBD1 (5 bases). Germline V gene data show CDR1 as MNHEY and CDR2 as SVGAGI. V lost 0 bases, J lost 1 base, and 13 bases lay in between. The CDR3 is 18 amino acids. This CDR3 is CASSYSAGSSSYNSPLHF. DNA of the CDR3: TGTGCCAGCAGTTACTCGGCAGGGTCTAGTTCCTATAATTCACCCCTCCACTTT.

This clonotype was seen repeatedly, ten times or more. The CDR3 reads CASSGPDGNYGYTF. DNA for the CDR3: TGTGCCAGCAGTGGACCGGACGGAAACTATGGCTACACCTTC. The chain carries TRBV6-6 and TRBJ1-2; D unclear. The V and J ends lost 5 bases and 2 bases respectively, with 12 bases between them. Germline V CDR1 and CDR2: MNHNY, SVGAGI (reference sequence). The CDR3 is made up of 14 amino acids.

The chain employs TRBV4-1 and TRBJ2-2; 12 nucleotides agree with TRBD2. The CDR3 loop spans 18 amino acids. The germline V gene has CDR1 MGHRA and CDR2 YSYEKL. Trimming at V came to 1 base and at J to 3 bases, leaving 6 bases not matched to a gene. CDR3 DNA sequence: TGCGCCAGCAGCCAAGCCTCGCTAGCGGGGGGGCACACCGGGGAGCTGTTTTTT. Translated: CASSQASLAGGHTGELFF.

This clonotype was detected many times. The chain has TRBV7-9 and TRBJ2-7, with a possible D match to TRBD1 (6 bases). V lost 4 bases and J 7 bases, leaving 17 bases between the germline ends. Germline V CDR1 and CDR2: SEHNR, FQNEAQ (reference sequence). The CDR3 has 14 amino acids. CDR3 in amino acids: CASSYPGAAREQYF. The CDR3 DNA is TGTGCCAGCAGCTACCCAGGGGCAGCTCGGGAGCAGTACTTC.

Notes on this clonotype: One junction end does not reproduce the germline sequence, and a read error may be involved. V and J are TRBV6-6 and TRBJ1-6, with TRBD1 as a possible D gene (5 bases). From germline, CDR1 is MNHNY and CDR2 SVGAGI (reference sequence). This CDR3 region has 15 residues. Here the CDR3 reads CASRTGPGGSSPPHF. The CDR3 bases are TGTGCCAGCAGGACGGGACCTGGGGGAAGTTCACCCCCCCACTTT.

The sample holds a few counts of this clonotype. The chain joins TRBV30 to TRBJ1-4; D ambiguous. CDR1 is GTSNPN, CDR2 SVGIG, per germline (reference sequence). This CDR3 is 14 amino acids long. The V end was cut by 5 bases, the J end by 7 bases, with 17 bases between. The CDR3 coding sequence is TGTGCCTGGCTTAGGACTGATCGAAGTGAAAAACTGTTTTTT. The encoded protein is CAWLRTDRSEKLFF.

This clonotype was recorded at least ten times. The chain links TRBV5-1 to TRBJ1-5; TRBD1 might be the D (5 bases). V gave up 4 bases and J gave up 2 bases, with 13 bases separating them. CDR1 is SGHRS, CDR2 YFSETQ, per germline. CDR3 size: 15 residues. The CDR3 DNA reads TGCGCCAGCAGCCCCGACCTGACAGGCAATCAGCCCCAGCATTTT. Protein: CASSPDLTGNQPQHF.

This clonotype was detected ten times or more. In DNA form, the CDR3 reads TGTGCCAGTAGTGAACAGGGCCGGTATAATTCACCCCTCCACTTT. Protein sequence: CASSEQGRYNSPLHF. The rearrangement uses TRBV19 and TRBJ1-6, with D possibly matching TRBD1 (6 bases). Germline V gives CDR1 LNHDA, CDR2 SQIVND (reference sequence). The CDR3 consists of 15 residues. V was trimmed by 5 bases and J by 4 bases, leaving 12 bases between them.

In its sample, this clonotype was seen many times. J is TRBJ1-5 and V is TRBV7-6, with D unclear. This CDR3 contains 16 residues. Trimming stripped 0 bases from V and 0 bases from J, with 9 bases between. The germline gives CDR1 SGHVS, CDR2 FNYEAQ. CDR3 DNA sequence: TGTGCCAGCAGCTTAGCTGGGCGAAATAGCAATCAGCCCCAGCATTTT. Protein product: CASSLAGRNSNQPQHF.

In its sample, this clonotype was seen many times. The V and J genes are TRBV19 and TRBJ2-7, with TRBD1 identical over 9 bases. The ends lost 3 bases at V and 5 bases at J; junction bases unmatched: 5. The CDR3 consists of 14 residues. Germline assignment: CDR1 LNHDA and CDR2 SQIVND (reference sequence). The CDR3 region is CASSIGGQGHEQYF. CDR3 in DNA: TGTGCCAGTAGTATTGGAGGACAGGGGCACGAGCAGTACTTC.

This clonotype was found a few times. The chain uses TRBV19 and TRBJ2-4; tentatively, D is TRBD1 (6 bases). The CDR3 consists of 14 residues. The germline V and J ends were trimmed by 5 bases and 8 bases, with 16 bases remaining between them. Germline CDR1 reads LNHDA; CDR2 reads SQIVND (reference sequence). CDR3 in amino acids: CASSLQGLGDIQYF. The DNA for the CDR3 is TGTGCCAGTAGTTTACAGGGTTTGGGTGACATTCAGTACTTC.

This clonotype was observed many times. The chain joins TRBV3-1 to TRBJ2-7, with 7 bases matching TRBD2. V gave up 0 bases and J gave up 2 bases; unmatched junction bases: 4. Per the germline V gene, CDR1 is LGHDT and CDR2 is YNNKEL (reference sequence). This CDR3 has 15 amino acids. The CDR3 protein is CASSQDASGAYEQYF. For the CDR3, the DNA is TGTGCCAGCAGCCAAGATGCTAGCGGCGCCTACGAGCAGTACTTC.

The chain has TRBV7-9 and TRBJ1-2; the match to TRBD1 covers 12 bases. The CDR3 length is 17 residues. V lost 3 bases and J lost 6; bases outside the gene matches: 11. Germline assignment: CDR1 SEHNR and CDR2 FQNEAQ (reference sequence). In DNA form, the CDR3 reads TGTGCCAGCAGCTTGGAATCCGGGACAGGGGGCCGAGATGGCTACACCTTC. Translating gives CASSLESGTGGRDGYTF.

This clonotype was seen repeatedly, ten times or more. The CDR3 spells CASSSDRDQPQHF. The CDR3 bases are TGTGCCAGCAGCTCGGACAGGGATCAGCCCCAGCATTTT. The chain carries TRBV7-2 and TRBJ1-5; 8 bases map to TRBD1. With V trimmed by 4 bases and J by 5 bases, 1 base remained unmatched. The CDR3 runs to 13 residues. From germline, CDR1 is SGHTA and CDR2 FQGNSA.

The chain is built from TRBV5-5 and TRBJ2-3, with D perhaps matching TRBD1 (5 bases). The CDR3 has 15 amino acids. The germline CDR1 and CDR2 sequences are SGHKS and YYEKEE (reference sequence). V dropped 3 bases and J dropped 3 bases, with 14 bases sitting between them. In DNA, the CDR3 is TGTGCCAGCAGCTACAGGCCCCTCGGAACAGATACGCAGTATTTT. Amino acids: CASSYRPLGTDTQYF.

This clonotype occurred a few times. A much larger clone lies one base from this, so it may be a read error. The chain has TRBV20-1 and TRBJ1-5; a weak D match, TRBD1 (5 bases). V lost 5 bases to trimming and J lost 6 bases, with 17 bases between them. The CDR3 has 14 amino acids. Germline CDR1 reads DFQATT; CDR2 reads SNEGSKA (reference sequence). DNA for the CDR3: TGCAGTGCTTCGTACCTTGACAGAAGTCAGCCCCAGCATTTT. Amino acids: CSASYLDRSQPQHF.

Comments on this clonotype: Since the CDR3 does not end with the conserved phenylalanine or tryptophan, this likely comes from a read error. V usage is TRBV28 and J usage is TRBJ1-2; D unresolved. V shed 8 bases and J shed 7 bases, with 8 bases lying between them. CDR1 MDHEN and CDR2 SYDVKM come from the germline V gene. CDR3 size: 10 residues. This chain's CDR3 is CASHNGGYTS. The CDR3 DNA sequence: TGTGCCAGCCACAACGGTGGCTACACCTCC.

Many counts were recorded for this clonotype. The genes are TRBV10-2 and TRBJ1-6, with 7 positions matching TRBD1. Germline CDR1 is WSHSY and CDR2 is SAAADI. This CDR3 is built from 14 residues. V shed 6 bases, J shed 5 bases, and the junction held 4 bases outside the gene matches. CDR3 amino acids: CASSHRGNNSPLHF. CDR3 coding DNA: TGCGCCAGCAGCCACAGGGGTAATAATTCACCCCTCCACTTT.

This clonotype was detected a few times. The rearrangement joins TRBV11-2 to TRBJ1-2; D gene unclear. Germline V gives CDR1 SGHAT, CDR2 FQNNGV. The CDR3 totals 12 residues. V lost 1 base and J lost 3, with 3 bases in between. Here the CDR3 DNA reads TGTGCCAGCAGCTTAGGACACTATGGCTACACCTTC. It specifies CASSLGHYGYTF.

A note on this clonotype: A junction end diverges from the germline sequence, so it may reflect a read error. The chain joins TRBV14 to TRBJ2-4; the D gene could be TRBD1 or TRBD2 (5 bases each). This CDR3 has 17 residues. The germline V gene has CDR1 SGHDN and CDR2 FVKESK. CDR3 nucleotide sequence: TGTGCCAGCAGCCAAGAATTTGGGGGTTTAGTCAAAAGCATTCAGTACTTC. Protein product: CASSQEFGGLVKSIQYF.

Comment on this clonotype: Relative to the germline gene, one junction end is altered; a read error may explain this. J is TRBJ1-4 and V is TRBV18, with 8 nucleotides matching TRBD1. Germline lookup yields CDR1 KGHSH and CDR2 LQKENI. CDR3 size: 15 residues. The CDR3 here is CASSPQGGTGEKLSF. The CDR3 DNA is TGTGCCAGCTCACCACAAGGGGGGACAGGTGAAAAACTGTCTTTT.

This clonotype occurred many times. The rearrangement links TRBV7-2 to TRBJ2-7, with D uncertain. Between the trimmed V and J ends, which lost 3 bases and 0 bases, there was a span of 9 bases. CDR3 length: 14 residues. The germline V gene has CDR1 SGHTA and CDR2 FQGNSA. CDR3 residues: CASSLTVFSYEQYF. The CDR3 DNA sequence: TGTGCCAGCAGCTTGACGGTTTTCTCCTACGAGCAGTACTTC.

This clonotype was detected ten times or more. The CDR3 is CASSSDRPYNSPLHF. The CDR3 DNA is TGCGCCAGCAGCTCGGACAGACCATATAATTCACCCCTCCACTTT. The chain combines TRBV5-1 with TRBJ1-6, with D perhaps TRBD1 (6 bases). CDR3 length: 15 amino acids. The V end was cut by 3 bases, the J end by 4 bases, with 11 bases between. Germline V gene lookup returns CDR1 SGHRS and CDR2 YFSETQ.

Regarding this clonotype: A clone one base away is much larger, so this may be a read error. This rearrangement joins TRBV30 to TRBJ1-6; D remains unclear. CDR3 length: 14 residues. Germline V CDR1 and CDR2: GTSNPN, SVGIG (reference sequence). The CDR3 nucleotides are TGTGCCTGGAGTGTAATCGGCCATGGTTCACCCCCCCACTTT. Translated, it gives CAWSVIGHGSPPHF. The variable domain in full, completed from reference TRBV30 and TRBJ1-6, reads SQTIHQWPATLVQPVGSPLSLECTVEGTSNPNLYWYRQAAGRGLQLLFYSVGIGQISSEVPQNLSASRPQDRQFILSSKKLLLSDSGFYLCAWSVIGHGSPPHFGNGTRLTVT.